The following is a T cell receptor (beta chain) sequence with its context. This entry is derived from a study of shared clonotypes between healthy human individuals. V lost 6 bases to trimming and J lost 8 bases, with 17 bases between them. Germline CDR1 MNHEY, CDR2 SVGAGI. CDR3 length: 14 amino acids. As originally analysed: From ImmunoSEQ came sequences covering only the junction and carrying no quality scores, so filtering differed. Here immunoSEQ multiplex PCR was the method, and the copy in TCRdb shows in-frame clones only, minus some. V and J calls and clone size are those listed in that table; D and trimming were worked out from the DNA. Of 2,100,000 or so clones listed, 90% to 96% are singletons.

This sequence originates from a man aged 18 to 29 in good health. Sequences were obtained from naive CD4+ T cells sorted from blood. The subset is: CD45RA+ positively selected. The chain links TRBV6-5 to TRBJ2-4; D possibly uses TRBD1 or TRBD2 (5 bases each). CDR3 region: CASSAGTGVYIQYF. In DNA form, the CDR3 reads TGTGCCAGCAGCGCAGGGACCGGGGTGTACATTCAGTACTTC.